The next 10 T cell receptor beta chains were all read from a single sample in a study of identical twins. Via MiXCR, TCRdb re-called the 5' RACE reads, giving one row per CDR3 protein. This sample carries 1.5 million or so distinct CDR3 sequences, around a third of them seen once, and the ten largest clones take 0.25% to 0.3%. Specimen: cord blood. The receptors were gathered from a newborn girl in good health.

In its sample, this clonotype was seen once. Relative to the germline gene, one junction end is altered; a read error may explain this. V usage is TRBV12-3 or TRBV12-4 and J usage is TRBJ1-2, with 10 bases that match TRBD1. The length of the CDR3 is 17 residues. The CDR3 DNA reads TGTGCCTGCAGTGTGGCCGGGACAGGGGCGAATAACTATGGCTACACCTTC. Translation: CACSVAGTGANNYGYTF.

Comment on this clonotype: Being one base from a much bigger clone, this may be a read error. The rearrangement joins TRBV27 to TRBJ2-7; 8 nucleotides align to TRBD2. Germline lookup yields CDR1 MNHEY and CDR2 SMNVEV (reference sequence). This CDR3 has 16 residues. As DNA, the CDR3 is TGTGTCAGCAGTCCAATAACTAGCGGACTGCCCTACGAGCAGTACTTC. Translating gives CVSSPITSGLPYEQYF.

This clonotype was seen at least ten times. The chain joins TRBV20-1 to TRBJ2-5; D unresolved. CDR3 length equals 11 residues. The germline CDR1 and CDR2 sequences are DFQATT and SNEGSKA (reference sequence). Trimming shortened V by 8 bases and J by 3 bases, and 10 bases separated the two germline ends. This CDR3 reads CSPLREETQYF. The CDR3 DNA reads as TGCAGTCCTCTCCGGGAAGAGACCCAGTACTTC.

This clonotype came up a few times. V and J are TRBV10-3 and TRBJ2-7; D may be TRBD1 (6 bases). The germline gives CDR1 ENHRY, CDR2 SYGVKD. The CDR3 loop spans 13 amino acids. V was pared by 10 bases and J by 7 bases, with 20 bases between. For the CDR3, the DNA is TGTGCCACCATGGGGGCTGGTGACAATGAGCAGTACTTC. Protein product: CATMGAGDNEQYF.

This clonotype was counted only a few times. The V gene is TRBV5-1, the J gene TRBJ2-3; 9 positions agree with TRBD1. CDR1 is SGHRS, CDR2 YFSETQ, per germline. This CDR3 contains 17 residues. V dropped 6 bases and J dropped 4; count of bases not matched to a gene: 15. This CDR3 is CASNRGQGLIRADTQYF. The CDR3 coding sequence is TGCGCCAGCAACAGGGGACAGGGCCTTATACGGGCAGATACGCAGTATTTT.

This rearrangement joins TRBV24-1 to TRBJ2-1; D possibly corresponds to TRBD2 (5 bases). The J call is in doubt because the DNA end fits TRBJ2-7 better. CDR1 is KGHDR and CDR2 is SFDVKD in the germline V gene. The CDR3 totals 17 residues. Written as DNA, the CDR3 is TGTGCCACCAGTGATCACCGGACTCCGAGCTCCTACAATGAGCAGTACTTC. Protein sequence: CATSDHRTPSSYNEQYF.

J is TRBJ1-2 and V is TRBV5-1, with 7 bases identical to TRBD1. V was clipped by 0 bases and J by 4 bases; unmatched bases: 9. The germline CDR1 and CDR2 sequences are SGHRS and YFSETQ. The CDR3 is 16 residues long. CDR3 region: CASSLGATTGTYGYTF. CDR3 DNA sequence: TGCGCCAGCAGCTTGGGAGCGACGACAGGGACCTATGGCTACACCTTC. Full variable domain (remainder filled in from reference TRBV5-1 and TRBJ1-2): KAGVTQTPRYLIKTRGQQVTLSCSPISGHRSVSWYQQTPGQGLQFLFEYFSETQRNKGNFPGRFSGRQFSNSRSEMNVSTLELGDSALYLCASSLGATTGTYGYTFGSGTRLTVV.

V and J are TRBV28 and TRBJ2-2, with D maybe TRBD2 (6 bases). Trimming left V 6 bases short and J 3 bases short, with 11 bases between. The germline CDR1 and CDR2 sequences are MDHEN and SYDVKM. The CDR3 contains 14 residues. Here the CDR3 reads CASRGDFYTGELFF. In DNA form, the CDR3 reads TGTGCCAGCAGGGGGGACTTTTACACCGGGGAGCTGTTTTTT.

This clonotype has a handful of counts. V and J are TRBV28 and TRBJ1-1, with 11 bases that match TRBD1. This CDR3 region has 17 residues. With 2 bases clipped from V and 0 bases from J, the junction kept 5 bases outside the gene matches. CDR1 and CDR2 (germline): MDHEN, SYDVKM. The CDR3 loop is CASSLTDRGLLNTEAFF. The CDR3 bases are TGTGCCAGCAGTTTAACGGACAGGGGGCTTTTGAACACTGAAGCTTTCTTT. The full variable domain, completed using reference TRBV28 and TRBJ1-1, is DVKVTQSSRYLVKRTGEKVFLECVQDMDHENMFWYRQDPGLGLRLIYFSYDVKMKEKGDIPEGYSVSREKKERFSLILESASTNQTSMYLCASSLTDRGLLNTEAFFGQGTRLTVV.

The chain uses TRBV3-1 and TRBJ2-2; D is uncertain. The CDR3 covers 16 residues. CDR1 and CDR2 from the germline V gene are LGHDT and YNNKEL (reference sequence). The V end was cut by 1 base, the J end by 4 bases, with 13 bases between. The CDR3 loop is CASSQVLTKGTGELFF. The CDR3 nucleotides are TGTGCCAGCAGCCAAGTTCTCACAAAAGGCACCGGGGAGCTGTTTTTT.